This paragraph reports one T cell receptor beta chain. Its antigen is unknown. Germline CDR1 and CDR2: SGHRS and YFSETQ. The CDR3 sequence is 16 residues long. This sample was included in a study of monozygotic twins with inflammatory bowel disease. Notes on the study in general: With others, IBD patients shared fewer clonotypes than healthy twins did, especially with disease activity. Treatment differences in immunosuppression may have added variability to the repertoires of patients.

For every sample, eight separate reactions were used to make cDNA. TCRdb reprocessed the 5' RACE reads, keeping one entry per CDR3 protein, no DNA. This table holds about 380,000 distinct CDR3 sequences. Donors gave 2.5 ml of blood apiece. The J gene is TRBJ2-3, the V gene TRBV5-1; the D gene TCRdb calls, TRBD2, cannot be checked with no DNA. This TCR derives from a human donor with ulcerative colitis or Crohn's disease, or a healthy co-twin of an affected twin (not recorded which). Sequencing was carried out using blood. The CDR3 here is CASSQGLAHSTDTQYF. Together with reference TRBV5-1 and TRBJ2-3, the CDR3 gives the full variable domain: KAGVTQTPRYLIKTRGQQVTLSCSPISGHRSVSWYQQTPGQGLQFLFEYFSETQRNKGNFPGRFSGRQFSNSRSEMNVSTLELGDSALYLCASSQGLAHSTDTQYFGPGTRLTVL.